The 3 T cell receptor beta chains reported below all come from one sample, sequenced in a study of blood T cell repertoires in COVID-19. This table comes from immunoSEQ multiplex PCR, and its TCRdb copy is limited to in-frame clones, with some not included. The table has over 90,000 clones, approximately 86% seen once. Sequences were obtained from peripheral blood. These receptors all stem from a woman aged 50 to 65 with COVID-19, enrolled during active disease.

The chain joins TRBV2 to TRBJ1-4; a possible D gene is TRBD1 (6 bases). Trimming stripped 6 bases from V and 3 bases from J, with 14 bases between. The CDR3 consists of 15 residues. Germline V gives CDR1 SNHLY, CDR2 FYNNEI. The CDR3 DNA reads as TGTGCCAGCAGGGAAATCGACAGGCCTAATGAAAAACTGTTTTTT. It encodes CASREIDRPNEKLFF.

The CDR3 loop is CASSAGGSYEQYF. Here the CDR3 DNA reads TGTGCCAGTAGTGCAGGGGGTTCCTACGAGCAGTACTTC. This chain connects TRBV19 to TRBJ2-7; TRBD1 matches at 7 bases. Germline V gene sequence: CDR1 LNHDA, CDR2 SQIVND (reference sequence). V was pared by 5 bases and J by 1 base, with 2 bases of the junction left unmatched. The CDR3 sequence is 13 residues long.

The V gene is TRBV7-9, the J gene TRBJ2-2; D is possibly TRBD1 (6 bases). V lost 3 bases, J lost 1 base, and 12 bases lay in between. This CDR3 comprises 16 residues. Germline V gene sequence: CDR1 SEHNR, CDR2 FQNEAQ (reference sequence). Here the CDR3 reads CASSLSQTGNTGELFF. The CDR3 nucleotides read TGTGCCAGCAGCTTGAGTCAGACAGGGAACACCGGGGAGCTGTTTTTT. Full variable domain (outside the CDR3, taken from reference TRBV7-9 and TRBJ2-2): DTGVSQNPRHKITKRGQNVTFRCDPISEHNRLYWYRQTLGQGPEFLTYFQNEAQLEKSRLLSDRFSAERPKGSFSTLEIQRTEQGDSAMYLCASSLSQTGNTGELFFGEGSRLTVL.